The clone carrying this T cell receptor beta chain was seen a handful of times. This record comes from a study of T cells after yellow fever vaccination. TCRdb reanalysed the 5' RACE reads using MiXCR and keeps one entry per CDR3 protein. The sample has about 500,000 distinct CDR3 sequences; roughly 17% are singletons. Trimming stripped 2 bases from V and 0 bases from J, with 9 bases between. The CDR3 sequence is 14 residues long. Germline V CDR1 and CDR2: DFQATT, SNEGSKA (reference sequence). The clonotype comes from a man aged 18 to 30 who received the YFV17D yellow fever vaccine. The starting material was PBMCs, obtained 5 days after the first yellow fever vaccination. The rearrangement uses TRBV20-1 and TRBJ2-3; either TRBD1 or TRBD2 may supply D (6 bases each). The CDR3 reads CSARPGASTDTQYF. As DNA, the CDR3 is TGCAGTGCTAGACCGGGGGCGAGCACAGATACGCAGTATTTT.